Following are 26 T cell receptor beta chains from one sample sequenced in a study of radiotherapy plus CTLA-4 blockade in lung cancer. TCRdb's copy holds only in-frame clones and misses some; the assay was immunoSEQ multiplex PCR. In the table there are more than 90,000 clones, around 83% of which are singletons. Source: peripheral blood, taken from a patient treated with radiotherapy plus ipilimumab. All receptors come from a human donor with non-small cell lung cancer that progressed on radiotherapy plus ipilimumab.

This clone was observed a few times. This chain uses TRBV7-9 with TRBJ2-5; D possibly uses TRBD1 or TRBD2 (5 bases each). CDR1 and CDR2 (germline): SEHNR, FQNEAQ (reference sequence). This CDR3 comprises 17 residues. V dropped 7 bases and J dropped 3 bases, with 24 bases sitting between them. CDR3 protein: CASIDSGTEDVKETQYF. CDR3 DNA: TGTGCCAGCATCGATTCCGGGACGGAGGATGTGAAAGAGACCCAGTACTTC.

The chain recombines TRBV7-3 with TRBJ2-4, with TRBD1 matching over 12 bases. The CDR3 sequence is 18 residues long. The germline gives CDR1 SGHTA, CDR2 FQGTGA. V lost 6 bases, J lost 3 bases, and 12 bases stayed unmatched. The chain's CDR3 is CASSPGTGGAWGKNIQYF. CDR3 nucleotides: TGTGCCAGCAGTCCCGGGACAGGGGGCGCTTGGGGCAAAAACATTCAGTACTTC.

The V and J genes are TRBV7-3 and TRBJ2-2, with no clear D. Between the trimmed V and J ends, which lost 6 bases and 7 bases, there was a span of 9 bases. The CDR3 extends over 12 amino acids. Germline CDR1 reads SGHTA; CDR2 reads FQGTGA. CDR3 sequence (DNA): TGTGCCAGCAGGAAGACTGGCGGGGAGCTGTTTTTT. Protein product: CASRKTGGELFF.

The V and J genes are TRBV28 and TRBJ2-2; D may be TRBD1 or TRBD2 (6 bases each). V was cut by 5 bases and J by 5 bases, with 21 bases left in between. In germline, CDR1 is MDHEN, CDR2 SYDVKM. CDR3 length equals 17 residues. DNA for the CDR3: TGTGCCAGCAGTCCCCGCATTATAGGGGGGCAAACCGGGGAGCTGTTTTTT. This sequence encodes CASSPRIIGGQTGELFF.

The rearrangement links TRBV5-1 to TRBJ1-5; D might be TRBD1 (6 bases). The germline V gene encodes CDR1 SGHRS and CDR2 YFSETQ. With 3 bases removed from V and 8 bases from J, the gap between germline ends came to 15 bases. This CDR3 contains 14 residues. This CDR3 is CASSSLGGREPQHF. The CDR3 coding sequence is TGCGCCAGCAGCTCCTTAGGGGGTAGGGAGCCCCAGCATTTT.

The chain employs TRBV5-1 and TRBJ2-1; D not certain. V dropped 4 bases and J dropped 8 bases, with 13 bases sitting between them. This CDR3 contains 13 residues. Germline V gives CDR1 SGHRS, CDR2 YFSETQ. The CDR3 region has the DNA TGCGCCAGCAGCGGGGTAGGGAAGGATGAGCAGTTCTTC. Its protein is CASSGVGKDEQFF.

This clone was detected once. One end of the junction fails to match germline, which may point to a read error. The gene calls are TRBV7-2 and TRBJ2-1; either TRBD1 or TRBD2 may supply D (6 bases each). Germline values: CDR1 SGHTA, CDR2 FQGNSA. The CDR3 has 14 residues. Here the CDR3 reads CASSPFGGRAAGVF. CDR3 sequence (DNA): TGTGCCAGCAGCCCATTCGGGGGCAGGGCGGCCGGGGTCTTC.

The V gene is TRBV5-1, the J gene TRBJ2-1, with 10 positions matching TRBD2. With V trimmed by 4 bases and J by 10 bases, 14 bases remained unmatched. Germline V gives CDR1 SGHRS, CDR2 YFSETQ. This CDR3 has 16 residues. CDR3 in amino acids: CASSLRRNLLAGEQFF. Here the CDR3 DNA reads TGCGCCAGCAGCCTACGACGGAACTTACTAGCGGGAGAGCAGTTCTTC.

The rearrangement joins TRBV9 to TRBJ2-5; D is perhaps TRBD2 (5 bases). Germline V gene lookup returns CDR1 SGDLS and CDR2 YYNGEE. The CDR3 is 15 amino acids. With 4 bases removed from V and 2 bases from J, the gap between germline ends came to 15 bases. This CDR3 reads CASSPWGVSQETQYF. The CDR3 bases are TGTGCCAGCAGCCCCTGGGGAGTTTCACAAGAGACCCAGTACTTC. The full variable domain, with the rest looked up from reference TRBV9 and TRBJ2-5, is DSGVTQTPKHLITATGQRVTLRCSPRSGDLSVYWYQQSLDQGLQFLIQYYNGEERAKGNILERFSAQQFPDLHSELNLSSLELGDSALYFCASSPWGVSQETQYFGPGTRLLVL.

The chain uses TRBV2 and TRBJ1-1; D perhaps matches TRBD1 (5 bases). Trimming cost V 1 base and J 3 bases, with 9 bases left between them. The CDR3 has 14 residues. Germline assignment: CDR1 SNHLY and CDR2 FYNNEI. DNA for the CDR3: TGTGCCAGCAGTGAAGACAGGCGATACACTGAAGCTTTCTTT. It encodes CASSEDRRYTEAFF. Full variable domain (remainder filled in from reference TRBV2 and TRBJ1-1): EPEVTQTPSHQVTQMGQEVILRCVPISNHLYFYWYRQILGQKVEFLVSFYNNEISEKSEIFDDQFSVERPDGSNFTLKIRSTKLEDSAMYFCASSEDRRYTEAFFGQGTRLTVV.

The chain uses TRBV7-6 and TRBJ1-1; perhaps TRBD1 as D (6 bases). This CDR3 has 17 residues. The V gene's germline CDR1 is SGHVS and CDR2 FNYEAQ. V was trimmed by 1 base and J by 4 bases, leaving 19 bases between them. CDR3 sequence reads: CASSLGGAQRPSTEAFF. The CDR3, as DNA: TGTGCCAGCAGCTTAGGGGGGGCGCAGCGACCAAGCACTGAAGCTTTCTTT.

The chain recombines TRBV28 with TRBJ2-1; 9 bases line up with TRBD2. This CDR3 has 17 amino acids. Germline CDR1 is MDHEN and CDR2 is SYDVKM. V shed 7 bases, J shed 3 bases, and the junction held 13 bases outside the gene matches. CDR3 bases: TGTGCCAGCACCATAGAGGGCCTAGCGGGACTCTACAATGAGCAGTTCTTC. Its protein is CASTIEGLAGLYNEQFF.

This sequence joins TRBV30 and TRBJ2-1; TRBD2 matches at 14 bases. Germline V gene lookup returns CDR1 GTSNPN and CDR2 SVGIG (reference sequence). This CDR3 contains 17 residues. Trimming at V came to 8 bases and at J to 1 base, leaving 10 bases not matched to a gene. CDR3 sequence: CARPRTSGRKSYNEQFF. In nucleotides, the CDR3 is TGTGCCCGGCCAAGGACTAGCGGGAGGAAGTCCTACAATGAGCAGTTCTTC.

In this sample, this clone turned up once. The J gene is TRBJ2-1, the V gene TRBV30; perhaps D is TRBD1 or TRBD2 (5 bases each). Trimming removed 4 bases from V and 7 bases from J, with 17 bases in between. Looked up from germline, CDR1 is GTSNPN and CDR2 is SVGIG (reference sequence). The CDR3 has 14 residues. The CDR3 bases are TGTGCCTGGACAGGGCCTAGCAGGAGGAATGAGCAGTTCTTC. Translation: CAWTGPSRRNEQFF. Based on the CDR3 plus reference TRBV30 and TRBJ2-1, the full variable domain is SQTIHQWPATLVQPVGSPLSLECTVEGTSNPNLYWYRQAAGRGLQLLFYSVGIGQISSEVPQNLSASRPQDRQFILSSKKLLLSDSGFYLCAWTGPSRRNEQFFGPGTRLTVL.

This clone was observed a single time. J is TRBJ2-1 and V is TRBV29-1, with TRBD2 identical over 8 bases. The length of the CDR3 is 13 residues. Trimming at V came to 4 bases and at J to 9 bases, leaving 8 bases not matched to a gene. Germline-derived CDR1 and CDR2 are SQVTM and ANQGSEA. The DNA of the CDR3 is TGCAGCGTTGCTGGCGGGAGGAGGGGTGAGCAGTTCTTC. Translated, it gives CSVAGGRRGEQFF.

V usage is TRBV6-1 and J usage is TRBJ2-7, with TRBD1 matching 7 bases. The junction had 10 bases not matched to a gene; V was cut back by 8 bases and J by 3 bases. In germline, CDR1 is MNHNS, CDR2 SASEGT. The CDR3 has 14 residues. The CDR3 region is CASPRAGGIYEQYF. The CDR3 bases are TGTGCCAGCCCGAGGGCAGGGGGTATCTACGAGCAGTACTTC.

The gene calls are TRBV28 and TRBJ2-5, with D perhaps given as TRBD1 or TRBD2 (5 bases each). Trimming pared 5 bases from V and 3 bases from J, leaving 13 bases between. Germline CDR1 MDHEN, CDR2 SYDVKM. The CDR3 is 14 residues long. CDR3 region: CASSHRRDEETQYF. CDR3 coding DNA: TGTGCCAGCAGTCACCGCCGGGACGAAGAGACCCAGTACTTC.

The chain is built from TRBV2 and TRBJ2-3; a weak D match, TRBD2 (5 bases). Germline V gene sequence: CDR1 SNHLY, CDR2 FYNNEI. V was pared by 9 bases and J by 0 bases, with 16 bases between. The CDR3 runs to 15 residues. CDR3 loop: CASGYLDLSTDTQYF. The CDR3 bases are TGTGCCAGTGGGTACCTGGACTTGAGCACAGATACGCAGTATTTT.

DNA of the CDR3: TGTGCCAGCAGCTTACTGGTTTCAGATACGCAGTATTTT. The encoded protein is CASSLLVSDTQYF. The V gene is TRBV11-1, the J gene TRBJ2-3; the D is unclear. CDR1 is SGHAT, CDR2 FQDESV, per germline (reference sequence). The CDR3 covers 13 residues. The germline V and J ends were trimmed by 2 bases and 4 bases, with 7 bases remaining between them.

This chain connects TRBV15 to TRBJ1-2; weak D call: TRBD1 (6 bases). Germline assignment: CDR1 LNHNV and CDR2 YYDKDF (reference sequence). The CDR3 is made up of 13 amino acids. Trimming left V 3 bases short and J 9 bases short, with 14 bases between. The CDR3 sequence: CATSSWDTNSYTF. As DNA, the CDR3 is TGTGCCACCAGCAGTTGGGACACAAACAGCTACACCTTC.

The chain couples TRBV7-2 to TRBJ1-1; 9 bases are shared with TRBD1. CDR1 is SGHTA and CDR2 is FQGNSA in the germline V gene. Trimming took 3 bases from V and 3 from J; bases not matched to a gene: 2. CDR3 length equals 14 residues. This chain's CDR3 is CASSFRTGDTEAFF. The CDR3 region has the DNA TGTGCCAGCAGCTTCCGGACAGGGGACACTGAAGCTTTCTTT.

The V and J genes are TRBV9 and TRBJ2-1; 9 nucleotides agree with TRBD2. V trimming: 0 bases; J trimming: 2 bases; junction bases outside the gene matches: 3. Per germline, CDR1 SGDLS and CDR2 YYNGEE. The CDR3 extends over 16 amino acids. The CDR3 nucleotides are TGTGCCAGCAGCGTAGAAGCGGGAGGTACCTACAATGAGCAGTTCTTC. It yields the protein CASSVEAGGTYNEQFF.

This clone occurred once. The chain carries TRBV6-5 and TRBJ2-2; D gene ambiguous. The CDR3 contains 13 residues. The germline V gene has CDR1 MNHEY and CDR2 SVGAGI. Trimming took off 2 bases at V and 2 bases at J, with 3 bases between the two ends. The CDR3, as DNA: TGTGCCAGCAGTTACAGCAACACCGGGGAGCTGTTTTTT. It encodes CASSYSNTGELFF.

The genes are TRBV10-3 and TRBJ2-7; D not certain. Looked up from germline, CDR1 is ENHRY and CDR2 is SYGVKD. This CDR3 region has 14 residues. Between the trimmed V and J ends, which lost 6 bases and 1 base, there was a span of 13 bases. CDR3 DNA sequence: TGTGCCATCAGCTCCGGGTCGAGATCCTACGAGCAGTACGTC. This gives the protein CAISSGSRSYEQYV.

The sample holds a few counts of this clone. The DNA for the CDR3 is TGTGCCAGCAGTCCCCGAGGGGTAGCGGGGGATACGCAGTATTTT. It translates to CASSPRGVAGDTQYF. The chain joins TRBV6-1 to TRBJ2-3, with TRBD2 identical over 8 bases. Germline trimming cut 5 bases from V and 6 bases from J; bases unmatched to any gene: 10. Germline V gives CDR1 MNHNS, CDR2 SASEGT. This CDR3 has 15 residues.

The J gene is TRBJ2-5, the V gene TRBV4-1; 7 positions match TRBD2. CDR1 MGHRA and CDR2 YSYEKL come from the germline V gene. V was pared by 4 bases and J by 1 base, with 9 bases of the junction left unmatched. This CDR3 spans 16 amino acids. The CDR3 DNA follows: TGCGCCAGCAGCCCCCAAGGGGCTAGCGGCCAAGAGACCCAGTACTTC. This sequence encodes CASSPQGASGQETQYF.